These T cell receptor beta chains were read from a single sample in a study of regulatory T cells in long-lasting Graves disease. TCRdb recomputed calls from the multiplex PCR reads with MiXCR, one row per CDR3 protein. Of approximately 690,000 distinct CDR3 sequences in the sample, 25% to 35% are singletons; the top ten hold roughly 46%. The sample was peripheral blood mononuclear cells (PBMCs), taken when the disease was refractory, from a patient treated with antithyroid drugs. These TCRs come from a female donor with Graves disease. CDR3s include the opening cysteine and the closing phenylalanine or tryptophan. Fields, in order: CDR3 length, J gene, D gene, V gene, clone size, CDR3 protein, CDR3 DNA. D genes are given only for firm matches. Clone size is stated in some rows and not others, as once, few, many or a class when expanded.

cdr3_length: 13; j_call: TRBJ2-7; d_call: TRBD2; v_call: TRBV30; clone_size: .; cdr3_aa: CAWQREGLYEQYF; cdr3_nt: TGTGCCTGGCAGCGGGAGGGCCTCTACGAGCAGTACTTC
cdr3_length: 19; j_call: TRBJ1-1; d_call: TRBD1; v_call: TRBV9; clone_size: once; cdr3_aa: CASSVGEGTGGIMNTEAFF; cdr3_nt: TGTGCCAGCAGCGTAGGGGAGGGGACAGGGGGAATCATGAACACTGAAGCTTTCTTT
cdr3_length: 14; j_call: TRBJ1-2; d_call: TRBD1; v_call: TRBV10-3; clone_size: many; cdr3_aa: CAIGDRATNYGYTF; cdr3_nt: TGTGCCATCGGGGACAGGGCCACTAACTATGGCTACACCTTC
cdr3_length: 15; j_call: TRBJ2-7; d_call: .; v_call: TRBV5-4; clone_size: few; cdr3_aa: CASSLNWRTPYEQYF; cdr3_nt: TGTGCCAGCAGCTTGAATTGGAGGACTCCCTACGAGCAGTACTTC
cdr3_length: 15; j_call: TRBJ2-2; d_call: .; v_call: TRBV18; clone_size: .; cdr3_aa: CASSPTRILTGELFF; cdr3_nt: TGTGCCAGCTCACCCACCAGAATCCTCACCGGGGAGCTGTTTTTT
cdr3_length: 15; j_call: TRBJ1-1; d_call: TRBD1; v_call: TRBV13; clone_size: few; cdr3_aa: CASSTQTGLNTEAFF; cdr3_nt: TGTGCCAGCAGCACTCAGACAGGGTTGAACACTGAAGCTTTCTTT
cdr3_length: 13; j_call: TRBJ2-5; d_call: .; v_call: TRBV18; clone_size: few; cdr3_aa: CASSPDSLETQYF; cdr3_nt: TGTGCCAGCTCACCGGACAGTTTGGAGACCCAGTACTTC
cdr3_length: 13; j_call: TRBJ1-5; d_call: .; v_call: TRBV2; clone_size: .; cdr3_aa: CASHRDANQPQHF; cdr3_nt: TGTGCCAGCCACAGGGACGCTAATCAGCCCCAGCATTTT
cdr3_length: 14; j_call: TRBJ1-2; d_call: .; v_call: TRBV7-9; clone_size: few; cdr3_aa: CASSTSPAPSGYTF; cdr3_nt: TGTGCCAGCAGCACATCCCCTGCCCCGTCGGGCTACACCTTC
cdr3_length: 13; j_call: TRBJ2-7; d_call: .; v_call: TRBV2; clone_size: many; cdr3_aa: CASNPAISYEQYF; cdr3_nt: TGTGCCAGCAATCCAGCCATCTCCTACGAGCAGTACTTC
cdr3_length: 14; j_call: TRBJ1-1; d_call: .; v_call: TRBV19; clone_size: .; cdr3_aa: CASSIGSGVTEAFF; cdr3_nt: TGTGCCAGTAGTATAGGGTCAGGGGTAACTGAAGCTTTCTTT
cdr3_length: 14; j_call: TRBJ2-7; d_call: .; v_call: TRBV11-2; clone_size: many; cdr3_aa: CASSGLRDSYEQYF; cdr3_nt: TGTGCCAGCAGCGGTTTGCGGGACTCCTACGAGCAGTACTTC
cdr3_length: 17; j_call: TRBJ2-5; d_call: TRBD1; v_call: TRBV12-3/TRBV12-4; clone_size: .; cdr3_aa: CAGSLGGRGSYQETQYF; cdr3_nt: TGTGCCGGCAGTTTAGGGGGCCGAGGCAGCTACCAAGAGACCCAGTACTTC
cdr3_length: 15; j_call: TRBJ1-1; d_call: TRBD1; v_call: TRBV5-1; clone_size: many; cdr3_aa: CASSVTGRRNTEAFF; cdr3_nt: TGCGCCAGCAGCGTGACAGGGAGGAGGAACACTGAAGCTTTCTTT
cdr3_length: 15; j_call: TRBJ1-5; d_call: .; v_call: TRBV20-1; clone_size: many; cdr3_aa: CSANLGSRGNQPQHF; cdr3_nt: TGCAGTGCGAACTTAGGGAGCAGGGGCAATCAGCCCCAGCATTTT
cdr3_length: 15; j_call: TRBJ1-2; d_call: .; v_call: TRBV28; clone_size: many; cdr3_aa: CASSAYQAGDNGYTF; cdr3_nt: TGTGCCAGCAGTGCGTATCAAGCAGGGGACAATGGCTACACCTTC
cdr3_length: 13; j_call: TRBJ2-7; d_call: TRBD2; v_call: TRBV10-3; clone_size: .; cdr3_aa: CAISGLAGVEQYF; cdr3_nt: TGTGCCATCAGTGGTCTAGCGGGAGTCGAGCAGTACTTC
cdr3_length: 14; j_call: TRBJ2-7; d_call: .; v_call: TRBV12-3/TRBV12-4; clone_size: .; cdr3_aa: CASSFSGEKYEQYF; cdr3_nt: TGTGCCAGCAGTTTCTCAGGGGAGAAATACGAGCAGTACTTC
cdr3_length: 14; j_call: TRBJ2-2; d_call: TRBD1; v_call: TRBV5-1; clone_size: .; cdr3_aa: CASSRTGDAGELFF; cdr3_nt: TGCGCCAGCAGCCGGACAGGGGACGCCGGGGAGCTGTTTTTT
cdr3_length: 13; j_call: TRBJ2-5; d_call: .; v_call: TRBV29-1; clone_size: .; cdr3_aa: CSVGVPPQETQYF; cdr3_nt: TGCAGCGTTGGGGTTCCCCCCCAAGAGACCCAGTACTTC
cdr3_length: 15; j_call: TRBJ1-2; d_call: TRBD1; v_call: TRBV19; clone_size: .; cdr3_aa: CASSIDHNRGYGYTF; cdr3_nt: TGTGCCAGTAGTATAGACCACAACAGGGGCTACGGCTACACCTTC
cdr3_length: 15; j_call: TRBJ2-1; d_call: TRBD2; v_call: TRBV28; clone_size: .; cdr3_aa: CASSYETSTRNEQFF; cdr3_nt: TGTGCCAGCAGTTACGAGACTAGCACCCGCAATGAGCAGTTCTTC
cdr3_length: 15; j_call: TRBJ1-4; d_call: TRBD1; v_call: TRBV6-1; clone_size: .; cdr3_aa: CASSQGQALGEKLFF; cdr3_nt: TGTGCCAGCAGTCAAGGACAGGCCCTGGGTGAAAAACTGTTTTTT
cdr3_length: 15; j_call: TRBJ2-4; d_call: .; v_call: TRBV11-3; clone_size: .; cdr3_aa: CASSTDRLTKNIQYF; cdr3_nt: TGTGCCAGCAGCACCGACAGGCTAACCAAAAACATTCAGTACTTC
cdr3_length: 16; j_call: TRBJ1-4; d_call: .; v_call: TRBV7-3; clone_size: .; cdr3_aa: CASSPSVSATNEKLFF; cdr3_nt: TGTGCCAGCAGCCCCTCTGTTTCTGCAACTAATGAAAAACTGTTTTTT
cdr3_length: 17; j_call: TRBJ1-5; d_call: TRBD1; v_call: TRBV28; clone_size: .; cdr3_aa: CASSSLGQGGGNQPQHF; cdr3_nt: TGTGCCAGCAGCTCCCTGGGACAGGGAGGAGGCAATCAGCCCCAGCATTTT
cdr3_length: 17; j_call: TRBJ2-2; d_call: TRBD2; v_call: TRBV6-2/TRBV6-3; clone_size: .; cdr3_aa: CASSSGLAGVYNGELFF; cdr3_nt: TGTGCCAGCAGTTCGGGACTAGCGGGAGTTTATAACGGGGAGCTGTTTTTT
cdr3_length: 14; j_call: TRBJ2-7; d_call: TRBD1; v_call: TRBV25-1; clone_size: many; cdr3_aa: CASSDWTGDYEQYF; cdr3_nt: TGTGCCAGCAGTGATTGGACAGGGGATTACGAGCAGTACTTC
cdr3_length: 15; j_call: TRBJ1-2; d_call: .; v_call: TRBV30; clone_size: .; cdr3_aa: CAWRPTGTSNYGYTF; cdr3_nt: TGTGCCTGGAGACCAACCGGGACGTCCAACTATGGCTACACCTTC
cdr3_length: 14; j_call: TRBJ1-5; d_call: .; v_call: TRBV19; clone_size: .; cdr3_aa: CASSEQGWHQPQHF; cdr3_nt: TGTGCCAGTAGTGAACAGGGTTGGCATCAGCCCCAGCATTTT
cdr3_length: 12; j_call: TRBJ2-7; d_call: .; v_call: TRBV30; clone_size: few; cdr3_aa: CAWAGLNYEQYF; cdr3_nt: TGTGCCTGGGCGGGGCTGAACTACGAGCAGTACTTC
cdr3_length: 13; j_call: TRBJ1-2; d_call: .; v_call: TRBV6-1; clone_size: few; cdr3_aa: CASSIGDFYGYTF; cdr3_nt: TGTGCCAGCAGTATCGGGGATTTCTATGGCTACACCTTC
cdr3_length: 11; j_call: TRBJ2-5; d_call: .; v_call: TRBV30; clone_size: .; cdr3_aa: CAWSFGETQYF; cdr3_nt: TGTGCCTGGAGTTTTGGCGAGACCCAGTACTTC
cdr3_length: 17; j_call: TRBJ2-5; d_call: .; v_call: TRBV11-2; clone_size: few; cdr3_aa: CASQPPPTRYLQETQYF; cdr3_nt: TGTGCCAGCCAGCCCCCCCCCACTAGATACCTACAAGAGACCCAGTACTTC
cdr3_length: 15; j_call: TRBJ2-4; d_call: .; v_call: TRBV6-5; clone_size: .; cdr3_aa: CASSEGKTFLNIQYF; cdr3_nt: TGCGCCAGCAGTGAGGGAAAGACCTTCCTAAACATTCAGTACTTC
cdr3_length: 13; j_call: TRBJ1-1; d_call: .; v_call: TRBV28; clone_size: many; cdr3_aa: CASGQGRNTEAFF; cdr3_nt: TGTGCCAGCGGTCAGGGGAGGAACACTGAAGCTTTCTTT
cdr3_length: 14; j_call: TRBJ1-2; d_call: .; v_call: TRBV6-1; clone_size: few; cdr3_aa: CASSPGGPNYGYTF; cdr3_nt: TGTGCCAGCAGTCCGGGGGGACCTAACTATGGCTACACCTTC